This TCR beta chain was captured by sequencing in a study of cytomegalovirus exposure and HLA in healthy donors. Regarding the study as a whole: One cluster of highly shared sequence variants probably arose as a sequencing artifact. A later analysis linked a missense DCLRE1C variant to TCR beta V- and J-gene trimming. Some segments of the V type, notably TRBV6-2 and TRBV6-3, were excluded as indistinguishable.

Per the germline V gene, CDR1 is SNHLY and CDR2 is FYNNEI. This CDR3 spans 15 amino acids. Losses at the gene ends were 3 bases for V and 11 bases for J; bases not matched to a gene: 11. Points on this clone: The antigen remains undetermined.

PCR primers comprised 60 Vbeta and 13 Jbeta primers. Method: immunoSEQ multiplex PCR; TCRdb's copy keeps in-frame clones and lacks some. Of 150,000 or so clones listed, roughly 79% are singletons. This clonotype originated in a man younger than 35 in good health and CMV-seronegative. The chain uses TRBV2 and TRBJ1-5; 9 bases line up with TRBD1. Material: PBMCs. The CDR3 region is CASSEWTGEIGAQHF. The CDR3 DNA is TGTGCCAGCAGTGAGTGGACAGGGGAGATCGGGGCCCAGCATTTT. The variable domain in full, with the rest retrieved from reference TRBV2 and TRBJ1-5, is EPEVTQTPSHQVTQMGQEVILRCVPISNHLYFYWYRQILGQKVEFLVSFYNNEISEKSEIFDDQFSVERPDGSNFTLKIRSTKLEDSAMYFCASSEWTGEIGAQHFGDGTRLSIL.